The 29 T cell receptor beta chains below were found in one sample sequenced in a study of a mutant IDH1 vaccine in newly diagnosed glioma. These TCRs are of unknown antigen specificity. Noted time point: week 47, end of study. The vaccine gave 300 ug of a 20-mer mutant IDH1 peptide subcutaneously per dose. Some clones are missing from TCRdb's copy, which holds only in-frame ones; the method was immunoSEQ multiplex PCR. Altogether tens of thousands of clones are present, around nine tenths being singletons, with the ten largest covering about 2%. The sample in question was PBMCs, obtained from a glioma patient whose treatment included an IDH1 peptide vaccine. All receptors derive from a man aged 35 to 55 with glioma.

The rearrangement uses TRBV29-1 and TRBJ2-4; 10 nucleotides agree with TRBD1. This CDR3 is built from 13 residues. In germline, CDR1 is SQVTM, CDR2 ANQGSEA. J lost 10 bases, V lost 3 bases, and 6 bases had no gene match. The CDR3 DNA reads as TGCAGCGTTGACGGACAGGGGGAGGGTATTCAGTACTTC. This sequence encodes CSVDGQGEGIQYF.

This chain's CDR3 is CASSSKHPLSGNTIYF. The CDR3 coding sequence is TGTGCCAGTAGCTCGAAACATCCGCTCTCTGGAAACACCATATATTTT. The chain recombines TRBV19 with TRBJ1-3; no reliable D call. Trimming cost V 6 bases and J 0 bases, with 15 bases left between them. CDR1 is LNHDA, CDR2 SQIVND, per germline (reference sequence). The CDR3 consists of 16 residues.

The V call is TRBV6-1, the J call TRBJ2-3; D is unclear. V dropped 3 bases and J dropped 2 bases, with 18 bases sitting between them. The germline gives CDR1 MNHNS, CDR2 SASEGT. The CDR3 runs to 17 residues. The CDR3 sequence is CASSEGLWQKVTDTQYF. The CDR3 nucleotides read TGTGCCAGCAGTGAGGGCTTGTGGCAGAAGGTCACAGATACGCAGTATTTT.

This chain connects TRBV6-1 to TRBJ2-2, with 8 positions matching TRBD2. Germline loops: CDR1 MNHNS, CDR2 SASEGT. The ends lost 4 bases at V and 3 bases at J; junction bases unmatched: 1. The CDR3 runs 14 residues. The DNA of the CDR3 is TGTGCCAGCAGTGTTAGCGGGGACACCGGGGAGCTGTTTTTT. This encodes CASSVSGDTGELFF.

The chain recombines TRBV5-8 with TRBJ1-4; D is uncertain. Germline-derived CDR1 and CDR2 are SGHTS and YDEGEE. The CDR3 runs to 15 residues. The V and J ends lost 0 bases and 8 bases respectively, with 14 bases between them. The CDR3 loop reads CASSLDRSTGEKLFF. The CDR3 region has the DNA TGTGCCAGCAGCTTGGATCGGTCGACGGGGGAAAAACTGTTTTTT.

The V and J genes are TRBV5-6 and TRBJ1-5; 7 bases map to TRBD1. The V gene end was trimmed by 1 base and the J gene end by 4 bases; junction bases not matched to a gene: 5. Per germline, CDR1 SGHDT and CDR2 YYEEEE. This CDR3 comprises 15 residues. DNA of the CDR3: TGTGCCAGCAGCTTGACCGGGACAGCTAATCAGCCCCAGCATTTT. Translation gives CASSLTGTANQPQHF.

This clone ranks as medium-sized. V gene TRBV18 combines with J gene TRBJ2-2, with 7 bases that match TRBD1. With 0 bases clipped from V and 6 bases from J, the junction kept 7 bases outside the gene matches. The CDR3 is made up of 16 amino acids. Germline values: CDR1 KGHSH, CDR2 LQKENI. DNA of the CDR3: TGTGCCAGCTCACCACCGACGACAGGGCGGGCCGGGGAGCTGTTTTTT. It codes for CASSPPTTGRAGELFF.

The chain's CDR3 is CASRPATGDNSPLHF. The CDR3 DNA reads as TGTGCCAGCAGACCCGCGACAGGGGATAATTCACCCCTCCACTTT. V and J are TRBV6-6 and TRBJ1-6, with 8 positions matching TRBD1. This CDR3 region has 15 residues. Germline trimming cut 6 bases from V and 5 bases from J; bases unmatched to any gene: 6. The germline gives CDR1 MNHNY, CDR2 SVGAGI (reference sequence).

This chain uses TRBV28 with TRBJ1-2, with D hard to call. The CDR3 covers 11 residues. The germline V gene has CDR1 MDHEN and CDR2 SYDVKM. V gave up 8 bases and J gave up 0 bases, with 4 bases separating them. CDR3 sequence: CASGANYGYTF. The CDR3 region has the DNA TGTGCCAGCGGTGCTAACTATGGCTACACCTTC.

The chain employs TRBV9 and TRBJ2-3, with 9 bases identical to TRBD2. Germline loops: CDR1 SGDLS, CDR2 YYNGEE. This CDR3 comprises 16 residues. V gave up 2 bases and J gave up 0 bases; unmatched junction bases: 4. The CDR3 sequence: CASSVLAGLSTDTQYF. CDR3 bases: TGTGCCAGCAGCGTGCTAGCGGGACTTAGCACAGATACGCAGTATTTT.

The chain recombines TRBV5-4 with TRBJ1-5; tentatively, D is TRBD1 (5 bases). V was trimmed by 0 bases and J by 7 bases, leaving 8 bases between them. The CDR3 sequence is 13 residues long. Germline-derived CDR1 and CDR2 are SGHNT and YYREEE (reference sequence). The chain's CDR3 is CASSLDRGQPQHF. In DNA form, the CDR3 reads TGTGCCAGCAGCTTGGATAGGGGACAGCCCCAGCATTTT. The complete variable domain, with remaining parts taken from reference TRBV5-4 and TRBJ1-5, reads ETGVTQSPTHLIKTRGQQVTLRCSSQSGHNTVSWYQQALGQGPQFIFQYYREEENGRGNFPPRFSGLQFPNYSSELNVNALELDDSALYLCASSLDRGQPQHFGDGTRLSIL.

The V call is TRBV6-5, the J call TRBJ1-1, with a tentative D call TRBD1 (5 bases). Trimming removed 5 bases from V and 3 bases from J, with 10 bases in between. The CDR3 length is 13 residues. Germline CDR1 and CDR2: MNHEY and SVGAGI. CDR3 sequence: CASSRGGYTEAFF. DNA for the CDR3: TGTGCCAGCAGTAGGGGTGGATACACTGAAGCTTTCTTT.

This chain uses TRBV7-9 with TRBJ1-2, with a possible D match to TRBD1 (5 bases). Germline lookup yields CDR1 SEHNR and CDR2 FQNEAQ (reference sequence). CDR3 length: 12 amino acids. The V end was cut by 0 bases, the J end by 7 bases, with 6 bases between. CDR3 in amino acids: CASSLAGVGYTF. The CDR3 region has the DNA TGTGCCAGCAGCTTAGCAGGGGTTGGCTACACCTTC.

This rearrangement joins TRBV7-2 to TRBJ2-7; D is undetermined. The CDR3 length is 13 residues. Trimming stripped 4 bases from V and 6 bases from J, with 13 bases between. Germline V gene sequence: CDR1 SGHTA, CDR2 FQGNSA. CDR3 coding DNA: TGTGCCAGCAGCTCCAGCCTTTATACCGAGCAGTACTTC. Its protein product is CASSSSLYTEQYF.

V gene TRBV2 combines with J gene TRBJ2-2; 13 bases match TRBD2. V was pared by 5 bases and J by 7 bases, with 10 bases of the junction left unmatched. Germline V gene data show CDR1 as SNHLY and CDR2 as FYNNEI. The CDR3 spans 17 residues. In DNA, the CDR3 is TGTGCCAGCAGTCACTGGACTAGCGGGAGAGTGGTCGGGGAGCTGTTTTTT. Protein product: CASSHWTSGRVVGELFF.

This sequence joins TRBV4-3 and TRBJ2-7; TRBD2 agrees at 8 bases. Looked up from germline, CDR1 is LGHNA and CDR2 is YSLEER. The CDR3 length is 15 residues. The V segment lost 0 bases and the J segment 0 bases; nucleotides outside the gene matches: 1. The CDR3 reads CASSQDTSGSYEQYF. CDR3 bases: TGCGCCAGCAGCCAAGATACTAGCGGCTCCTACGAGCAGTACTTC.

CDR3 amino acids: CASNPGSPYNEQFF. CDR3 coding DNA: TGCGCCAGCAACCCGGGCAGCCCCTACAATGAGCAGTTCTTC. The chain has TRBV5-1 and TRBJ2-1; D gene ambiguous. CDR3 size: 14 residues. CDR1 SGHRS and CDR2 YFSETQ come from the germline V gene. Trimming removed 6 bases from V and 2 bases from J, with 12 bases in between.

This clone was observed once. The rearrangement uses TRBV28 and TRBJ1-6; no clear D gene. The V end was cut by 6 bases, the J end by 3 bases, with 15 bases between. CDR1 is MDHEN, CDR2 SYDVKM, per germline. The CDR3 extends over 16 amino acids. The CDR3 reads CASSSPGRIYNSPLHF. The CDR3 DNA reads TGTGCCAGCAGCTCTCCTGGACGGATCTATAATTCACCCCTCCACTTT.

This clone was observed a single time. The chain couples TRBV30 to TRBJ1-5; D is ambiguous. Germline V gene sequence: CDR1 GTSNPN, CDR2 SVGIG (reference sequence). This CDR3 is built from 13 residues. Trimming stripped 3 bases from V and 2 bases from J, with 8 bases between. As DNA, the CDR3 is TGTGCCTGGAGCTCTCATGGCAATCAGCCCCAGCATTTT. It yields the protein CAWSSHGNQPQHF. Complete variable domain (other parts from reference TRBV30 and TRBJ1-5): SQTIHQWPATLVQPVGSPLSLECTVEGTSNPNLYWYRQAAGRGLQLLFYSVGIGQISSEVPQNLSASRPQDRQFILSSKKLLLSDSGFYLCAWSSHGNQPQHFGDGTRLSIL.

This clone was seen a single time. V gene TRBV6-6 combines with J gene TRBJ2-3, with D possibly TRBD1 on 5 matching bases. Per the germline V gene, CDR1 is MNHNY and CDR2 is SVGAGI (reference sequence). The CDR3 totals 15 residues. V gave up 8 bases and J gave up 2 bases, with 17 bases separating them. CDR3 loop: CASALRSGATDTQYF. DNA for the CDR3: TGTGCCAGCGCCCTGCGTAGTGGGGCCACAGATACGCAGTATTTT.

CDR3 nucleotide sequence: TGTGCCAGCAGATGGGACGGCGGTTCCTACAATGAGCAGTTCTTC. It encodes CASRWDGGSYNEQFF. The chain couples TRBV6-5 to TRBJ2-1, with D tentatively TRBD1 or TRBD2 (5 bases each). The CDR3 has 15 amino acids. The germline CDR1 and CDR2 sequences are MNHEY and SVGAGI. V was clipped by 6 bases and J by 1 base, with 13 bases between them.

V usage is TRBV27 and J usage is TRBJ2-7; D is tentatively TRBD1 or TRBD2 (5 bases each). In germline, CDR1 is MNHEY, CDR2 SMNVEV (reference sequence). Trimming took off 5 bases at V and 2 bases at J, with 16 bases between the two ends. This CDR3 region has 15 residues. CDR3 DNA: TGTGCCAGCAGTCCGCCGGGACCAGAAACCTACGAGCAGTACTTC. This codes for CASSPPGPETYEQYF.

CDR3: CASSEPPTGSYNEQFF. CDR3 bases: TGTGCCAGCAGTGAACCCCCTACAGGCTCCTACAATGAGCAGTTCTTC. The chain employs TRBV2 and TRBJ2-1; a weak D match, TRBD1 (5 bases). The CDR3 length is 16 residues. V gave up 2 bases and J gave up 0 bases, with 11 bases separating them. CDR1 and CDR2 from the germline V gene are SNHLY and FYNNEI.

This clone was observed a few times. The CDR3 coding sequence is TGTGCCAGTAGTATAATGGGGGCAAGGGATACGCAGTATTTT. Translating it yields CASSIMGARDTQYF. The chain carries TRBV19 and TRBJ2-3, with TRBD1 as a possible D gene (6 bases). Trimming pared 2 bases from V and 6 bases from J, leaving 12 bases between. Germline CDR1 reads LNHDA; CDR2 reads SQIVND (reference sequence). This CDR3 is built from 14 residues.

This clone was observed a few times. CDR3 in DNA: TGTGCCAGCAGCGTGGTACAGGAAACCACTGAAGCTTTCTTT. The encoded protein is CASSVVQETTEAFF. This chain joins TRBV7-2 and TRBJ1-1; possible D gene TRBD1, 5 bases. Between the trimmed V and J ends, which lost 5 bases and 4 bases, there was a span of 14 bases. CDR1 and CDR2 (germline): SGHTA, FQGNSA. The CDR3 has 14 amino acids.

The chain couples TRBV11-2 to TRBJ1-2; the D is unclear. The germline CDR1 and CDR2 sequences are SGHAT and FQNNGV. Trimming removed 1 base from V and 0 bases from J, with 6 bases in between. This CDR3 has 14 amino acids. The CDR3 sequence is CASSLVNSNYGYTF. Written as DNA, the CDR3 is TGTGCCAGCAGCTTAGTGAACTCTAACTATGGCTACACCTTC.

The gene calls are TRBV5-6 and TRBJ2-5, with a weak D call TRBD1 (5 bases). This CDR3 has 14 amino acids. In germline, CDR1 is SGHDT, CDR2 YYEEEE. Trimming took 2 bases from V and 2 from J, leaving 10 bases between them. The chain's CDR3 is CASSFDRYQETQYF. CDR3 sequence (DNA): TGTGCCAGCAGCTTTGACAGATATCAAGAGACCCAGTACTTC. The full variable domain, with the rest looked up from reference TRBV5-6 and TRBJ2-5, is DAGVTQSPTHLIKTRGQQVTLRCSPKSGHDTVSWYQQALGQGPQFIFQYYEEEERQRGNFPDRFSGHQFPNYSSELNVNALLLGDSALYLCASSFDRYQETQYFGPGTRLLVL.

The chain is built from TRBV19 and TRBJ2-2, with D maybe TRBD1 (5 bases). CDR3 length: 16 amino acids. With 3 bases removed from V and 1 base from J, the gap between germline ends came to 12 bases. The germline V gene has CDR1 LNHDA and CDR2 SQIVND (reference sequence). The CDR3 nucleotides are TGTGCCAGTAGTATGGCACAGGCGATGAACACCGGGGAGCTGTTTTTT. As protein: CASSMAQAMNTGELFF. Combining the CDR3 with reference TRBV19 and TRBJ2-2 gives the whole variable domain DGGITQSPKYLFRKEGQNVTLSCEQNLNHDAMYWYRQDPGQGLRLIYYSQIVNDFQKGDIAEGYSVSREKKESFPLTVTSAQKNPTAFYLCASSMAQAMNTGELFFGEGSRLTVL.

Only one count was recorded for this clone. The rearrangement joins TRBV7-9 to TRBJ2-3; possible D gene TRBD2, 5 bases. The CDR3 totals 15 residues. The V end lost 9 bases, the J end lost 3 bases, and 19 bases lay between the germline ends. Germline assignment: CDR1 SEHNR and CDR2 FQNEAQ (reference sequence). CDR3 amino acids: CASQAPLRETDTQYF. The CDR3, as DNA: TGTGCCAGTCAAGCTCCCCTGAGGGAGACAGATACGCAGTATTTT.